The table lists the clone carrying this T cell receptor (beta chain) with many counts. The antigen remains unidentified. All patients were treatment-naive before thyroid surgery. The sample belongs to a study of metastatic and nonmetastatic thyroid tumors. Study context: Peripheral blood and tumor or nodule samples from malignant and benign thyroid patients were compared.

Study-level findings and limits: TCR beta diversity was reportedly significantly higher in malignant thyroid tumors than benign nodules, in blood and tumor.

Per the germline V gene, CDR1 is MDHEN and CDR2 is SYDVKM. The V gene lost 4 bases and the J gene lost 3 bases, with 9 bases spanning the gap. The CDR3 is 14 amino acids. TCRdb reanalyzed the PCR reads via MiXCR. The profile shows about 43,000 clones, roughly 3.2% of them singletons. V usage is TRBV28 and J usage is TRBJ1-4; tentatively, D is TRBD1 (5 bases). Specimen: blood. This clonotype was sampled from a female donor with papillary thyroid cancer or a benign thyroid nodule (not recorded which). Some clones in this sample may be carry-over from other donors' samples. The CDR3 DNA is TGTGCCAGCAGTTACGGGGGGTCTAATGAAAAACTGTTTTTT. Protein product: CASSYGGSNEKLFF.